The T cell receptor (beta chain) under discussion was sequenced for a study of cytomegalovirus exposure and HLA in healthy donors. Study results and caveats: The later analysis indicated that the majority of CMV-associated TCR beta chains appeared HLA-restricted. Most likely, a cluster of highly shared sequence variants arose as a sequencing artifact. Productive rates of about 87% or about 30% were seen for most TCR beta V segments in an earlier analysis.

Details on this clone: Antigen specificity is unknown.

Vbeta (60) and Jbeta (13) primers were used in the PCR. Method: immunoSEQ multiplex PCR; TCRdb's copy keeps in-frame clones and lacks some. The sample carries 130,000 to 150,000 clones, 70% to 80% recorded once. There are 15 residues in the CDR3. Germline V gives CDR1 WNHNN, CDR2 SYGVQD (reference sequence). The V end lost 4 bases, the J end lost 9 bases, and 16 bases lay between the germline ends. The material sequenced was PBMCs. V and J are TRBV10-1 and TRBJ1-6; a possible D gene is TRBD1 (5 bases). This TCR came from a woman between 45 and 60 years old in good health and CMV-seronegative. This CDR3 is CASSAETVGLSPLHF. CDR3 in DNA: TGCGCCAGCAGTGCCGAGACAGTAGGCCTTTCACCCCTCCACTTT.